This is a list of T cell receptor beta chains from one sample in a study of shared clonotypes between healthy human individuals. Assay used: immunoSEQ multiplex PCR; TCRdb lists only in-frame clones, some missing. The sample lists some 2 million clones, 85% to 95% occurring once. The sequenced sample was naive CD4+ T cells sorted from blood. These receptors were obtained from a man younger than 35 in good health. Both conserved end residues are part of each CDR3. Fields, in order: J gene, CDR3 length, V gene, clone size, CDR3 protein. Expanded clones are given a class, and other clones once, few, many or no size at all.

j_gene: TRBJ1-2; len: 17; v_gene: TRBV27; abundance: .; CDR3aa: CASILVPGQGDWGGYTF
j_gene: TRBJ2-7; len: 17; v_gene: TRBV5-1; abundance: .; CDR3aa: CASSLDLPGWGSYEQYF
j_gene: TRBJ1-2; len: 13; v_gene: TRBV6-1; abundance: .; CDR3aa: CASSELTGYGYTF
j_gene: TRBJ2-1; len: 18; v_gene: TRBV11-2; abundance: .; CDR3aa: CASSFNGGPGSPYNEQFF
j_gene: TRBJ2-1; len: 15; v_gene: TRBV18; abundance: .; CDR3aa: CASSPRGQGHNEQFF
j_gene: TRBJ1-1; len: 11; v_gene: TRBV30; abundance: .; CDR3aa: CAWSKTSGAFF
j_gene: TRBJ2-7; len: 13; v_gene: TRBV28; abundance: .; CDR3aa: CASVSNRAREQYF
j_gene: TRBJ1-1; len: 14; v_gene: TRBV2; abundance: .; CDR3aa: CASSAGTVNTEAFF
j_gene: TRBJ1-5; len: 15; v_gene: TRBV5-1; abundance: .; CDR3aa: CASSLQGAGNQPQHF
j_gene: TRBJ2-3; len: 16; v_gene: TRBV30; abundance: .; CDR3aa: CAWSPGKPKFTDTQYF
j_gene: TRBJ2-1; len: 11; v_gene: TRBV10-3; abundance: .; CDR3aa: CAAGAGNEQFF
j_gene: TRBJ1-5; len: 15; v_gene: TRBV4-3; abundance: .; CDR3aa: CASSQGTASNQPQHF
j_gene: TRBJ2-2; len: 15; v_gene: TRBV29-1; abundance: .; CDR3aa: CSVPGQGRFNGELFF
j_gene: TRBJ1-2; len: 17; v_gene: TRBV11-2; abundance: .; CDR3aa: CASSEGFLGTPDRGYTF
j_gene: TRBJ1-1; len: 13; v_gene: TRBV6-1; abundance: .; CDR3aa: CASRTESYTEAFF
j_gene: TRBJ2-7; len: 11; v_gene: TRBV4-2; abundance: .; CDR3aa: CASSVNYEQYF
j_gene: TRBJ1-5; len: 13; v_gene: TRBV10-3; abundance: .; CDR3aa: CAISEGPGQPQHF
j_gene: TRBJ1-6; len: 17; v_gene: TRBV9; abundance: .; CDR3aa: CASSPHRGGQGNSPLHF
j_gene: TRBJ2-1; len: 13; v_gene: TRBV13; abundance: .; CDR3aa: CATGQAGVGEQFF
j_gene: TRBJ1-1; len: 16; v_gene: TRBV6-1; abundance: once; CDR3aa: CASSERTGLMNTEAFF
j_gene: TRBJ1-6; len: 14; v_gene: TRBV6-5; abundance: .; CDR3aa: CASSYEGFDSPLHF
j_gene: TRBJ2-7; len: 14; v_gene: TRBV6-6; abundance: .; CDR3aa: CASSYGPASYEQYF
j_gene: TRBJ1-4; len: 15; v_gene: TRBV7-9; abundance: .; CDR3aa: CASSLAGGTNEKLFF
j_gene: TRBJ1-3; len: 17; v_gene: TRBV30; abundance: .; CDR3aa: CAWSVPLPGTFGNTIYF
j_gene: TRBJ2-4; len: 13; v_gene: TRBV29-1; abundance: .; CDR3aa: CSVGGEAKNIQYF
j_gene: TRBJ2-3; len: 14; v_gene: TRBV2; abundance: .; CDR3aa: CASFSPSGTNTQYF
j_gene: TRBJ2-1; len: 16; v_gene: TRBV6-6; abundance: .; CDR3aa: CASSYRLAGGLDEQFF
j_gene: TRBJ1-1; len: 16; v_gene: TRBV5-1; abundance: .; CDR3aa: CASSLTLLGETTEAFF
j_gene: TRBJ2-7; len: 15; v_gene: TRBV7-8; abundance: .; CDR3aa: CASSIGQGPLYEQYF
j_gene: TRBJ1-1; len: 14; v_gene: TRBV5-1; abundance: .; CDR3aa: CASSLSGGITEAFF
j_gene: TRBJ2-7; len: 15; v_gene: TRBV5-8; abundance: once; CDR3aa: CASSVMGLVGHEQYF
j_gene: TRBJ2-2; len: 15; v_gene: TRBV10-3; abundance: .; CDR3aa: CAIPRRGPNTGELFF
j_gene: TRBJ1-1; len: 14; v_gene: TRBV6-6; abundance: once; CDR3aa: CASRPGQGGSEAFF
j_gene: TRBJ1-1; len: 13; v_gene: TRBV9; abundance: .; CDR3aa: CASSARTGTEAFF
j_gene: TRBJ2-2; len: 15; v_gene: TRBV2; abundance: .; CDR3aa: CASSGQDPNTGELFF
j_gene: TRBJ1-5; len: 14; v_gene: TRBV6-5; abundance: .; CDR3aa: CASSSEQINQPQHF
j_gene: TRBJ2-7; len: 16; v_gene: TRBV11-2; abundance: .; CDR3aa: CASSLSWRKKVYEQYF
j_gene: TRBJ2-7; len: 18; v_gene: TRBV18; abundance: .; CDR3aa: CASSRRMTWEAGSYEQYF
j_gene: TRBJ2-3; len: 16; v_gene: TRBV25-1; abundance: .; CDR3aa: CASSEYFTRSTDTQYF
j_gene: TRBJ1-1; len: 14; v_gene: TRBV27; abundance: few; CDR3aa: CASSMDRGNTEAFF
j_gene: TRBJ1-5; len: 15; v_gene: TRBV21-1; abundance: .; CDR3aa: CAKTRVRGEQSAPAF
j_gene: TRBJ2-3; len: 12; v_gene: TRBV6-5; abundance: .; CDR3aa: CATSQRGDTQYF
j_gene: TRBJ1-1; len: 15; v_gene: TRBV18; abundance: .; CDR3aa: CASSPRLGGNTEAFF
j_gene: TRBJ2-3; len: 14; v_gene: TRBV30; abundance: .; CDR3aa: CAWSTDRATDTQYF
j_gene: TRBJ2-7; len: 12; v_gene: TRBV10-3; abundance: .; CDR3aa: CAIIRGIYEQYF
j_gene: TRBJ1-2; len: 13; v_gene: TRBV6-1; abundance: .; CDR3aa: CAGQSFTGKAYTF
j_gene: TRBJ2-1; len: 13; v_gene: TRBV6-1; abundance: once; CDR3aa: CASRTSGDNEQFF
j_gene: TRBJ2-7; len: 14; v_gene: TRBV30; abundance: .; CDR3aa: CAWTPRGPPYEQYF
j_gene: TRBJ2-7; len: 13; v_gene: TRBV5-4; abundance: .; CDR3aa: CASRPTDSYEQYF
j_gene: TRBJ1-1; len: 16; v_gene: TRBV10-3; abundance: .; CDR3aa: CAISARTRVGAPEAFF
j_gene: TRBJ2-1; len: 16; v_gene: TRBV6-5; abundance: .; CDR3aa: CASSYSDQGARNEQFF
j_gene: TRBJ2-7; len: 13; v_gene: TRBV7-6; abundance: .; CDR3aa: CASSLATGYEQYF
j_gene: TRBJ2-7; len: 13; v_gene: TRBV28; abundance: .; CDR3aa: CASSSGQTYEQYF
j_gene: TRBJ2-1; len: 16; v_gene: TRBV5-6; abundance: .; CDR3aa: CASSGGLLSSYNEQFF
j_gene: TRBJ2-2; len: 16; v_gene: TRBV4-1; abundance: .; CDR3aa: CASSQDGQGNTGELFF